What follows is one TCR beta chain and its context. The data were taken from a study of cytomegalovirus exposure and HLA in healthy donors. For the study at large: Earlier sequencing of about 200 million T cells yielded 100 million to 140 million unique TCR beta sequences.

Germline loops: CDR1 SQVTM, CDR2 ANQGSEA. V shed 1 base and J 2 bases; nucleotides not matched to a gene: 3. CDR3 size: 14 residues. The PCR contained 60 Vbeta and 13 Jbeta primers. The repertoire was sequenced with immunoSEQ multiplex PCR; TCRdb's copy has only in-frame clones and lacks some. The sample contains fewer than 200,000 clones, approximately 77% of which appear only once. This chain links TRBV29-1 with TRBJ2-3, with 7 bases fitting TRBD1. The specimen sequenced was PBMCs. The sequence was collected from a male donor in good health and CMV-seronegative. The CDR3 sequence: CSVEGDSHTDTQYF. The CDR3 nucleotides read TGCAGCGTTGAAGGGGACAGTCACACAGATACGCAGTATTTT.